A single sample gave rise to the 10 T cell receptor beta chains below, sequenced in a study of T-cell memory formation after mild COVID-19. MiXCR was run by TCRdb on the 5' RACE reads, yielding one entry per CDR3 protein. This sample yields fewer than 95,000 distinct CDR3 sequences, of which roughly an eighth are seen a single time; around 27% belongs to the top ten. Sequenced material: PBMCs or a T cell subset sorted from them (not recorded which). The receptor source for this set is an adult woman who had mild COVID-19 (a few samples of this study predate the infection). Cell type and time point are not known.

The rearrangement joins TRBV9 to TRBJ1-1, with a tentative D call TRBD1 (5 bases). This CDR3 comprises 13 residues. The germline gives CDR1 SGDLS, CDR2 YYNGEE. Trimming left V 0 bases short and J 3 bases short, with 6 bases between. In DNA, the CDR3 is TGTGCCAGCAGCGTAGTGGGGGACACTGAAGCTTTCTTT. Encoded protein: CASSVVGDTEAFF.

The rearrangement joins TRBV29-1 to TRBJ1-2; D is uncertain. The CDR3 loop spans 14 amino acids. The germline V and J ends were trimmed by 3 bases and 1 base, with 12 bases remaining between them. Germline CDR1 reads SQVTM; CDR2 reads ANQGSEA. The CDR3 here is CSVEGSLDNYGYTF. CDR3 in DNA: TGCAGCGTTGAGGGCAGCCTTGATAACTATGGCTACACCTTC.

The V call is TRBV7-8, the J call TRBJ2-7; D is unclear. Germline CDR1 SGHVS, CDR2 FQNEAQ. Trimming took off 5 bases at V and 0 bases at J, with 14 bases between the two ends. This CDR3 contains 15 residues. DNA of the CDR3: TGTGCCAGCAGCGCCAGTGGGGATAACTCCTACGAGCAGTACTTC. Translation gives CASSASGDNSYEQYF.

The V call is TRBV4-3, the J call TRBJ2-1; D is unresolved. Germline loops: CDR1 LGHNA, CDR2 YSLEER. Trimming removed 1 base from V and 4 bases from J, with 11 bases in between. CDR3 length equals 15 residues. DNA for the CDR3: TGCGCCAGCAGCCAAGTTGCCGGCCCATACAATGAGCAGTTCTTC. It is translated as CASSQVAGPYNEQFF.

CDR3 nucleotides: TGTGCCAGCAGCTTTTATTCAGGGGAGCTGTTTTTT. Amino acids: CASSFYSGELFF. The rearrangement joins TRBV7-9 to TRBJ2-2; the D is unclear. V was pared by 3 bases and J by 8 bases, with 7 bases between. CDR3 length: 12 residues. CDR1 and CDR2 from the germline V gene are SEHNR and FQNEAQ (reference sequence).

This clonotype has only a few counts. V and J are TRBV4-3 and TRBJ2-1, with 7 bases that match TRBD2. CDR1 is LGHNA and CDR2 is YSLEER in the germline V gene. The CDR3 totals 16 residues. V trimming: 1 base; J trimming: 3 bases; junction bases outside the gene matches: 6. DNA for the CDR3: TGCGCCAGCAGCCAAGTAGGCGGGAGTCTCTACAATGAGCAGTTCTTC. This translates into CASSQVGGSLYNEQFF.

The V call is TRBV7-9, the J call TRBJ2-3; tentatively, D is TRBD1 or TRBD2 (5 bases each). This CDR3 comprises 17 residues. In germline, CDR1 is SEHNR, CDR2 FQNEAQ (reference sequence). The ends were cut back, 5 bases at V and 5 bases at J, with 23 bases in the middle. The CDR3 coding sequence is TGTGCCAGCAGCCCCCTAATATGGGAGCTCCAGGGAGATACGCAGTATTTT. Amino acids: CASSPLIWELQGDTQYF. Looking up the rest from reference TRBV7-9 and TRBJ2-3 gives the full variable domain: DTGVSQNPRHKITKRGQNVTFRCDPISEHNRLYWYRQTLGQGPEFLTYFQNEAQLEKSRLLSDRFSAERPKGSFSTLEIQRTEQGDSAMYLCASSPLIWELQGDTQYFGPGTRLTVL.

This clonotype has only a few counts. The J gene is TRBJ2-7, the V gene TRBV5-6; 9 bases agree with TRBD1. V was clipped by 3 bases and J by 6 bases; unmatched bases: 4. Germline V gene lookup returns CDR1 SGHDT and CDR2 YYEEEE. The CDR3 extends over 13 amino acids. In DNA form, the CDR3 reads TGTGCCAGCAGCTCTGCGGGACAGGGCGAGCAGTACTTC. As protein: CASSSAGQGEQYF.

The chain is built from TRBV27 and TRBJ1-5; tentatively, D is TRBD1 (6 bases). V lost 6 bases and J 0 bases, leaving 15 bases between the germline ends. The germline V gene encodes CDR1 MNHEY and CDR2 SMNVEV (reference sequence). The CDR3 sequence is 16 residues long. CDR3 protein: CASRPGAGGSNQPQHF. CDR3 bases: TGTGCCAGCAGGCCGGGGGCAGGAGGTAGCAATCAGCCCCAGCATTTT.

A few counts support this clonotype. The CDR3: CASSVASSYNEQFF. Here the CDR3 DNA reads TGTGCCAGCAGCGTAGCGAGCTCCTACAATGAGCAGTTCTTC. This chain joins TRBV6-5 and TRBJ2-1; D may be TRBD2 (5 bases). Per germline, CDR1 MNHEY and CDR2 SVGAGI. The CDR3 runs to 14 residues. V was clipped by 6 bases and J by 0 bases, with 9 bases between them.